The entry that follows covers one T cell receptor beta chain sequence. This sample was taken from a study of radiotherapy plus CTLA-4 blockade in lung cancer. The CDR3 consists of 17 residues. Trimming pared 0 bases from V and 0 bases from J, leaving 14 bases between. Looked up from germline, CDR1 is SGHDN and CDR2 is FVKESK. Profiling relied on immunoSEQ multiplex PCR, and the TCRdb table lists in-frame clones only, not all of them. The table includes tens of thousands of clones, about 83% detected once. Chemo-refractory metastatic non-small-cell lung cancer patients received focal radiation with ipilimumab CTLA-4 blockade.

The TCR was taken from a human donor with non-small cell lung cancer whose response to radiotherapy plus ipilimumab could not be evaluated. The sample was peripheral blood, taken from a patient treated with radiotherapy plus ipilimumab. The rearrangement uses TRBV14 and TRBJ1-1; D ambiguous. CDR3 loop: CASSQEDTFKMNTEAFF. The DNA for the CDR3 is TGTGCCAGCAGCCAAGAAGACACCTTTAAAATGAACACTGAAGCTTTCTTT.